This T cell receptor (beta chain) was documented in a study of immune evolution from preneoplasia to lung adenocarcinoma. Points from the study as a whole: From normal lung to invasive adenocarcinoma, top clone frequencies appeared to decrease. Clonality was highest in normal lung, lower in later-stage lesions apparently.

With regard to this clone: Antigen: not known.

CDR3 length: 12 amino acids. Germline loops: CDR1 SGHNT, CDR2 YYREEE (reference sequence). V shed 4 bases and J 6 bases; nucleotides not matched to a gene: 3. Libraries were prepared by immunoSEQ multiplex PCR; TCRdb keeps only in-frame clonotypes and omits some of them. The repertoire holds 6,500 to 9,000 clones, with 70% to 90% as singletons. The chain joins TRBV5-4 to TRBJ2-7; 8 bases map to TRBD1. The material sequenced was FFPE minimally invasive lung adenocarcinoma tissue. This TCR derives from an older person with lung adenocarcinoma. The CDR3 sequence: CASSLDRGEQYF. The CDR3 DNA sequence: TGTGCCAGCAGCCTCGACAGGGGCGAGCAGTACTTC.